A single sample is the source of the 16 T cell receptor beta chains below, sequenced in a study of blood T cell repertoires in COVID-19. Libraries were prepared by immunoSEQ multiplex PCR; TCRdb keeps only in-frame clonotypes and omits some of them. The table has hundreds of thousands of clones, about 89% seen once. The material sequenced was PBMCs or T cells enriched from blood (not recorded which). The receptors were sampled from a woman in her twenties or thirties who had recovered from COVID-19.

This clone was observed a few times. The chain employs TRBV5-8 and TRBJ1-2; no clear D. V lost 0 bases to trimming and J lost 7 bases, with 4 bases between them. This CDR3 has 11 residues. CDR1 is SGHTS, CDR2 YDEGEE, per germline. CDR3 in DNA: TGTGCCAGCAGCTTGGCGGGTGGCTACACCTTC. Amino acids: CASSLAGGYTF.

This clone was observed once. J is TRBJ2-5 and V is TRBV10-3; TRBD2 matches 7 bases. The J segment lost 4 bases and the V segment lost 5 bases, leaving 10 bases of the junction unmatched. The CDR3 loop spans 15 amino acids. Germline values: CDR1 ENHRY, CDR2 SYGVKD. CDR3 protein: CAISRGREGVETQYF. CDR3 DNA sequence: TGTGCCATCAGTCGGGGGAGGGAGGGAGTAGAGACCCAGTACTTC.

The CDR3 bases are TGTGCCAGCAGCCTAGTAGACAGGGCGGTAGTGAATGAGCAGTTCTTC. This encodes CASSLVDRAVVNEQFF. The rearrangement links TRBV3-1 (or the pseudogene TRBV3-2) to TRBJ2-1, with TRBD1 identical over 7 bases. This CDR3 is built from 16 residues. The V segment lost 4 bases and the J segment 7 bases; nucleotides outside the gene matches: 13. Germline V gives CDR1 LGHDT, CDR2 YNNKEL (reference sequence).

This rearrangement joins TRBV28 to TRBJ2-7; perhaps TRBD2 as D (6 bases). The germline gives CDR1 MDHEN, CDR2 SYDVKM. The germline V and J ends were trimmed by 8 bases and 2 bases, with 16 bases remaining between them. This CDR3 has 14 amino acids. As DNA, the CDR3 is TGTGCCAGCGCCCAGTCGGCGGGGACCTACGAGCAGTACTTC. As protein: CASAQSAGTYEQYF.

The chain couples TRBV7-6 to TRBJ1-1, with D possibly being TRBD1 (6 bases). Trimming shortened V by 0 bases and J by 3 bases, and 11 bases separated the two germline ends. Germline V gene sequence: CDR1 SGHVS, CDR2 FNYEAQ. The length of the CDR3 is 15 residues. The CDR3 sequence: CASSLARTADTEAFF. In nucleotides, the CDR3 is TGTGCCAGCAGCTTAGCTCGGACAGCGGACACTGAAGCTTTCTTT.

The chain recombines TRBV18 with TRBJ2-1, with TRBD2 matching 12 bases. CDR1 is KGHSH, CDR2 LQKENI, per germline. The length of the CDR3 is 15 residues. V shed 6 bases, J shed 7 bases, and the junction held 7 bases outside the gene matches. In DNA, the CDR3 is TGTGCCAGCTCTCGACTAGCGGGAGTGGGGAATGAGCAGTTCTTC. Its translation is CASSRLAGVGNEQFF. The full variable domain, rest sourced from reference TRBV18 and TRBJ2-1, is NAGVMQNPRHLVRRRGQEARLRCSPMKGHSHVYWYRQLPEEGLKFMVYLQKENIIDESGMPKERFSAEFPKEGPSILRIQQVVRGDSAAYFCASSRLAGVGNEQFFGPGTRLTVL.

This chain connects TRBV19 to TRBJ1-1; 7 nucleotides agree with TRBD1. The CDR3 extends over 18 amino acids. The germline V gene encodes CDR1 LNHDA and CDR2 SQIVND (reference sequence). Trimming took 4 bases from V and 0 from J; bases not matched to a gene: 14. The CDR3 protein is CASSRRTGWVNMNTEAFF. The DNA for the CDR3 is TGTGCCAGTAGTAGGAGGACAGGCTGGGTCAATATGAACACTGAAGCTTTCTTT.

The chain is built from TRBV6-2 or TRBV6-3 and TRBJ2-2; TRBD1 is a possible D gene (6 bases). The CDR3 spans 16 residues. Germline CDR1 and CDR2: MNHEY and SVGEGT. The V end lost 4 bases, the J end lost 1 base, and 13 bases lay between the germline ends. The CDR3 reads CASSFGQLMNTGELFF. Written as DNA, the CDR3 is TGTGCCAGCAGTTTCGGACAGTTAATGAACACCGGGGAGCTGTTTTTT.

V usage is TRBV7-9 and J usage is TRBJ2-2, with TRBD2 matching over 7 bases. J was trimmed by 4 bases and V by 6 bases; bases with no gene match: 11. Germline lookup yields CDR1 SEHNR and CDR2 FQNEAQ (reference sequence). The CDR3 runs 16 residues. The CDR3 region has the DNA TGTGCCAGCAGTTATCGGGACTTAGCGGGCACCGGGGAGCTGTTTTTT. The encoded protein is CASSYRDLAGTGELFF. Complete variable domain (other parts from reference TRBV7-9 and TRBJ2-2): DTGVSQNPRHKITKRGQNVTFRCDPISEHNRLYWYRQTLGQGPEFLTYFQNEAQLEKSRLLSDRFSAERPKGSFSTLEIQRTEQGDSAMYLCASSYRDLAGTGELFFGEGSRLTVL.

This chain joins TRBV3-1 (or the pseudogene TRBV3-2) and TRBJ1-1; perhaps TRBD1 as D (6 bases). Germline V lookup: CDR1 LGHDT, CDR2 YNNKEL (reference sequence). This CDR3 contains 21 residues. V was clipped by 0 bases and J by 0 bases, with 26 bases between them. The CDR3 loop is CASSQEVQFGGAEYMNTEAFF. The CDR3 nucleotides read TGTGCCAGCAGCCAAGAGGTTCAGTTTGGGGGGGCGGAGTACATGAACACTGAAGCTTTCTTT.

The sample holds one count of this clone. V and J are TRBV6-4 and TRBJ2-5; TRBD1 is a possible D gene (6 bases). CDR1 is MRHNA, CDR2 SNTAGT, per germline. The CDR3 totals 16 residues. V was clipped by 0 bases and J by 1 base, with 12 bases between them. The CDR3 sequence is CASSDSIGGGQETQYF. In DNA, the CDR3 is TGTGCCAGCAGTGACTCGATAGGGGGTGGCCAAGAGACCCAGTACTTC.

This clone has just one count. The V call is TRBV29-1, the J call TRBJ2-2; the D gene is possibly TRBD2 (6 bases). Germline CDR1 reads SQVTM; CDR2 reads ANQGSEA. The ends were cut back, 3 bases at V and 0 bases at J, with 11 bases in the middle. CDR3 length equals 15 residues. The CDR3: CSVEEGAANTGELFF. The CDR3 DNA follows: TGCAGCGTTGAGGAGGGAGCAGCGAACACCGGGGAGCTGTTTTTT.

The V call is TRBV2, the J call TRBJ2-2, with D possibly matching TRBD2 (6 bases). This CDR3 contains 14 residues. Trimming stripped 6 bases from V and 5 bases from J, with 13 bases between. Germline CDR1 is SNHLY and CDR2 is FYNNEI. The CDR3 is CASRVGTDTGELFF. CDR3 coding DNA: TGTGCCAGCAGAGTTGGGACTGATACCGGGGAGCTGTTTTTT.

This rearrangement joins TRBV9 to TRBJ2-1; tentatively, D is TRBD2 (5 bases). Per germline, CDR1 SGDLS and CDR2 YYNGEE. The CDR3 covers 15 residues. Trimming cost V 3 bases and J 3 bases, with 13 bases left between them. In DNA form, the CDR3 reads TGTGCCAGCAGCGCAGGCCCTAGCATCTACAATGAGCAGTTCTTC. Residues: CASSAGPSIYNEQFF.

This clone is a singleton in its sample. The chain carries TRBV12-3 or TRBV12-4 and TRBJ2-1; 10 nucleotides agree with TRBD1. V was pared by 5 bases and J by 12 bases, with 4 bases of the junction left unmatched. The CDR3 covers 12 residues. CDR3 region: CASSGQGEWQFF. The CDR3 DNA sequence: TGTGCCAGCAGTGGACAGGGGGAGTGGCAGTTCTTC.

CDR3 amino acids: CASSQDRVGNTIYF. DNA for the CDR3: TGTGCCAGCTCACAAGACAGGGTTGGAAACACCATATATTTT. This sequence joins TRBV18 and TRBJ1-3, with 7 bases matching TRBD1. V lost 4 bases, J lost 3 bases, and 3 bases stayed unmatched. Per germline, CDR1 KGHSH and CDR2 LQKENI. The CDR3 has 14 amino acids.